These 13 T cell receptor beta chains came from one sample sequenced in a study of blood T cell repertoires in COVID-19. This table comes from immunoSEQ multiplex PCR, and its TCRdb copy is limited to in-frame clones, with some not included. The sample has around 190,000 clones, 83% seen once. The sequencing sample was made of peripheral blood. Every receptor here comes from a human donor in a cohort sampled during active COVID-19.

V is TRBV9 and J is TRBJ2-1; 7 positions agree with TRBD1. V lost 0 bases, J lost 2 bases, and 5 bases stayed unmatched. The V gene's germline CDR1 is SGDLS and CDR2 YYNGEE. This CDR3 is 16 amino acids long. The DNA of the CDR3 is TGTGCCAGCAGCGTAGTAGGGCAGGGGGCCTACAATGAGCAGTTCTTC. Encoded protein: CASSVVGQGAYNEQFF.

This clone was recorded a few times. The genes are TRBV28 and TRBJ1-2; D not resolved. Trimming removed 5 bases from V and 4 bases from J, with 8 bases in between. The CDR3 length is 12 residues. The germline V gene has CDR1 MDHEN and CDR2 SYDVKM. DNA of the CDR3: TGTGCCAGCAGTCCCCCTAGCTATGGCTACACCTTC. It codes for CASSPPSYGYTF.

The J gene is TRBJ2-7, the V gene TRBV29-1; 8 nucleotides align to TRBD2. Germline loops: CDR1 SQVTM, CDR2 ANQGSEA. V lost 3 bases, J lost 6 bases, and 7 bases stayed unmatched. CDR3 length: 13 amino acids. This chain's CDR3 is CSVEGGLVSEQYF. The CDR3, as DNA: TGCAGCGTTGAGGGGGGACTAGTTTCCGAGCAGTACTTC.

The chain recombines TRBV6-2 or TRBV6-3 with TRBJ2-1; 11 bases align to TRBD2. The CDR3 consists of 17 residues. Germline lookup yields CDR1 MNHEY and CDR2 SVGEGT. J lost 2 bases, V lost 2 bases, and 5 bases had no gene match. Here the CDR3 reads CASSYTLSGGAYNEQFF. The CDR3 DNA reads TGTGCCAGCAGTTACACCCTTAGCGGGGGGGCCTACAATGAGCAGTTCTTC.

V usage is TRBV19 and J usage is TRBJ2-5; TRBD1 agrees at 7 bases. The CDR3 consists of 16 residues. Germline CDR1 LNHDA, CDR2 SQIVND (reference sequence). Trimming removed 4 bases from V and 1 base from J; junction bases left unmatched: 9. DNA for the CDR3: TGTGCCAGTAGTAGCGTTCGAGGGGGCGGCCAAGAGACCCAGTACTTC. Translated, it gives CASSSVRGGGQETQYF.

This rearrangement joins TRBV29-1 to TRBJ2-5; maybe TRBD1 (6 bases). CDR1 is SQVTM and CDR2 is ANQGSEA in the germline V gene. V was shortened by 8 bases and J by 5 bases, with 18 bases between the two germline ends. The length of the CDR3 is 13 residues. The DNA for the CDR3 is TGCAGCACCAAGGGACACCGGCAGGAGACCCAGTACTTC. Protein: CSTKGHRQETQYF.

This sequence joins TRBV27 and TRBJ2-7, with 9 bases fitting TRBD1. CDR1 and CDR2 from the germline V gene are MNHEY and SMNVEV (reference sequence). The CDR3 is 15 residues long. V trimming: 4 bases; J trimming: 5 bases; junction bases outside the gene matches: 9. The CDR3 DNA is TGTGCCAGCAGTTCGCCAAACAGGGGGCCCCACGAGCAGTACTTC. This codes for CASSSPNRGPHEQYF.

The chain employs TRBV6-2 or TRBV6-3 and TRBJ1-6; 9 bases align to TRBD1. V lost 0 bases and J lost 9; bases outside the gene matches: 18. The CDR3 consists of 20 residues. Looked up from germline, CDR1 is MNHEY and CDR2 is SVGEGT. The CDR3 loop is CASSYSSGWTGAGLGSPLHF. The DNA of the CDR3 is TGTGCCAGCAGTTACTCGAGCGGTTGGACAGGGGCCGGCTTAGGTTCACCCCTCCACTTT.

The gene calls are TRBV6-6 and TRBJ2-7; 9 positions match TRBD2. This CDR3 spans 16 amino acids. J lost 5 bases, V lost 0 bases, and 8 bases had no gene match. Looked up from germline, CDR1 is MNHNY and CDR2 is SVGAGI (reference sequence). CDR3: CASSYSPTSGGNEQYF. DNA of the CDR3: TGTGCCAGCAGTTACTCCCCGACTAGCGGAGGCAACGAGCAGTACTTC.

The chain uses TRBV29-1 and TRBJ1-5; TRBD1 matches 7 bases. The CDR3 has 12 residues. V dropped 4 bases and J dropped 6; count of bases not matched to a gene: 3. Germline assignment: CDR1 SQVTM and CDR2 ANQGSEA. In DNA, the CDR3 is TGCAGCGTTGGACAGGGTGGTCAGCCCCAGCATTTT. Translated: CSVGQGGQPQHF.

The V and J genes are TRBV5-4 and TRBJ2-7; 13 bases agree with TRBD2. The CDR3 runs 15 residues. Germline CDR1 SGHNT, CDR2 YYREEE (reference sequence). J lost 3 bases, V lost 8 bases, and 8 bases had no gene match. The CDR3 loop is CASTSGRARSYEQYF. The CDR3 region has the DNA TGTGCCAGTACTAGCGGGAGGGCCCGTAGCTACGAGCAGTACTTC.

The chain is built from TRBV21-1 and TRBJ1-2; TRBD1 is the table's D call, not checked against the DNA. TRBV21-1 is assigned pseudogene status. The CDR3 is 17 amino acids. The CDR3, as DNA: TGTGCCAGCAGCAAAGCGTCTGACAAGTTGGCTAACTATGGCTACACCTTC. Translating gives CASSKASDKLANYGYTF.

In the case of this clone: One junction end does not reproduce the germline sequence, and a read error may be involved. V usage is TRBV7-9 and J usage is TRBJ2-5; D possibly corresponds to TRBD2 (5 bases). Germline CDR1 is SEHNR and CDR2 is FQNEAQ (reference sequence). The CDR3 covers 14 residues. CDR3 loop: CASSVAAVGETQYF. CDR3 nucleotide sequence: TGTGCCAGCAGCGTAGCAGCGGTAGGAGAGACCCAGTACTTC.